This TCR beta chain derives from a study of cytomegalovirus exposure and HLA in healthy donors. Broader study findings: The investigators catalogued under 200 TCR beta chains as cytomegalovirus-associated. Exclusion as indistinguishable affected some V segments, including TRBV6-2 and TRBV6-3.

PCR involved 60 Vbeta and 13 Jbeta primers. Clones were sequenced by immunoSEQ multiplex PCR, and TCRdb holds only the in-frame ones, with some missing. Here the sample spans roughly 100,000 clones, about 66% being singletons. About this clone: The target antigen is unknown. Other DNA sequences in this sample translate to the same CDR3.

V lost 5 bases to trimming and J lost 2 bases, with 9 bases between them. The CDR3 length is 13 residues. Germline-derived CDR1 and CDR2 are MNHEY and SVGAGI. The clonotype originates from a boy aged 10-17 years in good health and CMV-seropositive. The genes are TRBV6-5 and TRBJ1-2, with TRBD1 as a possible D gene (6 bases). The sample consisted of PBMCs. CDR3 nucleotide sequence: TGTGCCAGCAGTAGTACAGGGAACTATGGCTACACCTTC. Translation gives CASSSTGNYGYTF.